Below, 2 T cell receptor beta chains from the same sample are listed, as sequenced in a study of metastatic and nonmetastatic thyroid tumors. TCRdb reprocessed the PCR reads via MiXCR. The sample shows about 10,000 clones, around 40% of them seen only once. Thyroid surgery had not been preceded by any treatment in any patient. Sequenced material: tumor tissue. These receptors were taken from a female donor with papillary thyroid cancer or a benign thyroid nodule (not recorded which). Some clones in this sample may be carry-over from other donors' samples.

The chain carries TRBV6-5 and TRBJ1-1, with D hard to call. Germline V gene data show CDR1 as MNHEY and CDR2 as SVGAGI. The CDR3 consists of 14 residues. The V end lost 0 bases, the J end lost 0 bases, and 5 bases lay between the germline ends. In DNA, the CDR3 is TGTGCCAGCAGTTACTCGAACCTGAACACTGAAGCTTTCTTT. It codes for CASSYSNLNTEAFF.

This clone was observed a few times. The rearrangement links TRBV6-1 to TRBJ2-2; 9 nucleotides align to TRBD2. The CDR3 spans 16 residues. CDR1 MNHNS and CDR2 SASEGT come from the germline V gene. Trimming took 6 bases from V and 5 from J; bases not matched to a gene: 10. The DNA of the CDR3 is TGTGCCAGCAGATCTCCGGGACTAGCCAGAACCGGGGAGCTGTTTTTT. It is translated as CASRSPGLARTGELFF.